This TCR beta chain was recovered during a study of blood T cell repertoires in COVID-19. Study background: Both acute and convalescent COVID-19 samples were obtained from the United States, Italy and Spain. PBMCs, B-cell-depleted T cells, or T cells were the source of the cDNA or gDNA that made up the material.

The CDR3 consists of 14 residues. V shed 4 bases and J shed 6 bases, with 16 bases lying between them. The germline V gene has CDR1 MRHNA and CDR2 SNTAGT. Authors' processing steps: Amplified reference gene primers provided the basis for estimating nucleated cell counts. The data were produced by immunoSEQ multiplex PCR, yet TCRdb's version contains in-frame clones alone and is incomplete. V and J calls and clone size are as listed in that table; D and trimming were resolved from the DNA. The data show some 31,000 clones, about nine tenths seen once. Sequenced material: peripheral blood. The V call is TRBV6-4, the J call TRBJ2-7; D might be TRBD1 (5 bases). This receptor was taken from a human donor with active COVID-19. The donor label of this sample is uncertain. The CDR3: CASSGPLIRGEQYF. CDR3 in DNA: TGTGCCAGCAGTGGCCCTCTTATAAGGGGCGAGCAGTACTTC.